This note documents a single TCR delta chain sequence. What it binds is not known. This DNA's translation differs at residue 16 from TCRdb's protein, which comes from a much larger clone; a read error is likely, and the protein shown is translated from the DNA. TCRdb reanalysed the multiplex PCR reads with CATT. The repertoire has 53,000 or so delta-chain clones, more than 1.5% of them found once; the top ten carry roughly 24%. Vgamma9/Vdelta2+ and Vdelta2-negative gammadelta T cells were flow-sorted from PBMC for bulk sequencing. This entry is derived from a study of γδ T cells in repeated Plasmodium falciparum infection. Germline V gene sequence: CDR1 GEAIGNYY, CDR2 EKD. CDR3 size: 20 residues. Study results and caveats: Waves of new clonotype selection appeared after repeated controlled infections in Vdelta2-negative, largely Vdelta1+, gammadelta T cells.

The TCR was taken from a pool of human donors (malaria-infected and uninfected, not separated). The chain joins TRDV2 to TRDJ1, with 9 nucleotides matching TRDD3. Matching the DNA to germline supplied the J gene, which TCRdb does not give. Sequenced: gamma-delta T cells from blood. DNA of the CDR3: TGTGCCTGTGACAGACTGCTGGGGGATTCGCTAGACCGACACACCGAGAAACTCATCTTT. Residues: CACDRLLGDSLDRHTEKLIF.